Below are 5 T cell receptor beta chains sequenced from a single sample in a study of blood T cell repertoires in COVID-19 (dated by TCRdb to the early 2020s). Libraries came from the immunoSEQ multiplex PCR assay. The source is immuneACCESS, and TCRdb retained only in-frame sequences with V and J called. Part of the clones is not carried over; for the studies checked, unresolved V genes explain less than half of this, and the remainder is unexplained. This sample comprises about 410,000 clones, approximately 90% of them detected only once. The biggest ten clones account for about 1.6% of the sample. The source material was peripheral blood. The receptors here all came from a woman aged 40 to 50 with COVID-19, enrolled during active disease.

The CDR3 is CASGGYGKNIQYF. CDR3 coding DNA: TGTGCCAGCGGGGGGTATGGCAAAAACATTCAGTACTTC. The chain links TRBV28 to TRBJ2-4; D perhaps matches TRBD2 (6 bases). Germline V gene lookup returns CDR1 MDHEN and CDR2 SYDVKM. V lost 8 bases to trimming and J lost 3 bases, with 11 bases between them. This CDR3 comprises 13 residues.

The chain combines TRBV9 with TRBJ1-1, with no clear D. Germline V gene sequence: CDR1 SGDLS, CDR2 YYNGEE. Deletions cut 4 bases from V and 3 bases from J, with 19 bases between. The CDR3 length is 16 residues. The CDR3 here is CASSPSLGGSYTEAFF. CDR3 nucleotide sequence: TGTGCCAGCAGCCCAAGCCTGGGAGGGAGTTACACTGAAGCTTTCTTT. The full variable domain, with the rest looked up from reference TRBV9 and TRBJ1-1, is DSGVTQTPKHLITATGQRVTLRCSPRSGDLSVYWYQQSLDQGLQFLIQYYNGEERAKGNILERFSAQQFPDLHSELNLSSLELGDSALYFCASSPSLGGSYTEAFFGQGTRLTVV.

The chain has TRBV11-2 and TRBJ2-7, with 9 bases fitting TRBD2. Germline assignment: CDR1 SGHAT and CDR2 FQNNGV. V shed 10 bases and J 2 bases; nucleotides not matched to a gene: 3. CDR3 size: 12 residues. The CDR3 here is CATSSGAYEQYF. CDR3 DNA sequence: TGTGCCACCTCTAGCGGGGCCTACGAGCAGTACTTC. Complete variable domain (other parts from reference TRBV11-2 and TRBJ2-7): EAGVAQSPRYKIIEKRQSVAFWCNPISGHATLYWYQQILGQGPKLLIQFQNNGVVDDSQLPKDRFSAERLKGVDSTLKIQPAKLEDSAVYLCATSSGAYEQYFGPGTRLTVT.

Note on this clone: Other DNA sequences in this sample translate to the same CDR3. The chain couples TRBV5-1 to TRBJ2-1; 8 nucleotides align to TRBD2. Germline CDR1 and CDR2: SGHRS and YFSETQ. The CDR3 is 15 amino acids. Trimming took 2 bases from V and 3 from J; bases not matched to a gene: 4. Written as DNA, the CDR3 is TGCGCCAGCAGCTTAGGCGGGACTAGCTACAATGAGCAGTTCTTC. The encoded protein is CASSLGGTSYNEQFF.

The chain employs TRBV10-3 and TRBJ1-4; maybe TRBD1 (5 bases). V lost 4 bases to trimming and J lost 10 bases, with 16 bases between them. This CDR3 comprises 14 residues. Germline V CDR1 and CDR2: ENHRY, SYGVKD. The CDR3 spells CAISGIQDGGKLFF. In DNA form, the CDR3 reads TGTGCCATCAGTGGCATACAGGACGGGGGAAAACTGTTTTTT.